This T cell receptor (beta chain) was observed in a study of blood T cell repertoires in COVID-19. On the study more broadly: Collection of acute and convalescent COVID-19 samples took place in the United States, Italy and Spain. Sample material is recorded as cDNA or gDNA derived from T cells, B-cell-depleted T cells, or PBMCs.

Original methodology: Estimated nucleated cell counts came from reference gene primer amplification. TCRdb's copy holds only in-frame clones and misses some; the assay was immunoSEQ multiplex PCR. Clonal size and the V and J genes are those of that table, whereas D and trimming came from the DNA. The sample includes some 38,000 clones, 90% seen only once; the top ten take 20% to 25%. Germline CDR1 and CDR2: SGHDN and FVKESK. Trimming left V 1 base short and J 5 bases short, with 9 bases between. CDR3 length equals 14 residues. V and J are TRBV14 and TRBJ2-1, with a possible D match to TRBD1 (5 bases). The specimen sequenced was peripheral blood. The receptor was derived from a man aged 60 to 69 with active or convalescent COVID-19. DNA of the CDR3: TGTGCCAGCAGCCAAGTTCGACAGAACAATGAGCAGTTCTTC. The encoded protein is CASSQVRQNNEQFF.